The sequence of this T cell receptor (beta chain) was determined in a study of blood T cell repertoires in COVID-19. Study as a whole: The United States, Italy and Spain provided the acute and convalescent COVID-19 samples.

Repertoires were generated with immunoSEQ multiplex PCR, while TCRdb's copy carries only in-frame clones and drops some. The sample shows about 74,000 clones, approximately 79% of them seen only once. This clonotype originated in a man between 65 and 79 years old with active or convalescent COVID-19. The sequencing sample was made of peripheral blood.

Here the CDR3 reads CASSLRAGGEVRETQYF. The CDR3 bases are TGCGCCAGCAGCTTAAGGGCGGGGGGCGAGGTCCGAGAGACCCAGTACTTC. V is TRBV5-1 and J is TRBJ2-5, with 8 bases aligning to TRBD2. V gave up 2 bases and J gave up 4 bases; unmatched junction bases: 13. The CDR3 is 17 amino acids. Germline CDR1 reads SGHRS; CDR2 reads YFSETQ.